The present T cell receptor beta chain was sequenced within a study of CD8+CD57+ T cells in acquired aplastic anemia. Study background: Recorded DNA amounts for sorted CD4+ and CD8+ cells had an average of approximately 3 ug. General study points: Patients and controls had CD8+ Simpson's diversity values that were not significantly distinct. Patients shared approximately 30 CD8+ CDR3 sequences with controls.

The CDR3 is 14 residues long. CDR1 and CDR2 (germline): MNHNS, SASEGT. The ends were cut back, 5 bases at V and 4 bases at J, with 12 bases in the middle. This clonotype was counted at least ten times. The antigen remains unidentified. Profiling that covered TCR beta VDJ and CDR3 relied on genomic DNA as its template. TCRdb re-called the reads through MiXCR, storing one row per CDR3 protein. The sample lists roughly 130,000 distinct CDR3 sequences; around 48% were seen once. The V and J genes are TRBV6-1 and TRBJ1-5; no firm D call. This TCR was sampled from a human donor in good health, serving as a control. Source material: sorted CD4+, CD8+, or CD8+CD57+ T cells (not recorded which) from PBMCs. The chain's CDR3 is CASSQRAGNQPQHF. As DNA, the CDR3 is TGTGCCAGCAGTCAAAGGGCGGGAAATCAGCCCCAGCATTTT.